This TCR beta chain was sequenced during a study of cytomegalovirus exposure and HLA in healthy donors. Overall study findings and caveats: The classifier, whose performance was assessed in both the original and validation cohorts, reportedly diagnosed cytomegalovirus status with high specificity and sensitivity. Cytomegalovirus-associated TCR beta chains were listed, numbering around 150.

The CDR3 is made up of 14 amino acids. The V gene's germline CDR1 is MNHEY and CDR2 SVGAGI. V shed 7 bases, J shed 5 bases, and the junction held 9 bases outside the gene matches. Produced via immunoSEQ multiplex PCR; TCRdb's table is partial and in-frame only. The sample has about 120,000 clones, 70% to 90% seen once. As for this clone: The antigen is undetermined.

The chain joins TRBV6-5 to TRBJ1-1; 8 bases line up with TRBD1. The receptor was isolated from a man in his late teens or twenties in good health and CMV-seronegative. Sequencing was done on a sample of PBMCs. Written as DNA, the CDR3 is TGTGCCAGCAACGGGGCCCGGACAGGGACTGAAGCTTTCTTT. As protein: CASNGARTGTEAFF.